This T cell receptor beta chain came from a study of blood T cell repertoires in COVID-19. The wider study: Researchers got acute and convalescent COVID-19 samples from the United States, Italy and Spain. PBMCs, B-cell-depleted T cells, or T cells were the source of the cDNA or gDNA that made up the material.

In the source study's methods: Amplification of reference gene primers was used by the study to estimate nucleated cell counts. Sequencing used immunoSEQ multiplex PCR; TCRdb keeps in-frame clones, though not all of them. V and J calls plus clone size are reproduced from that table; the DNA served to infer D and trimming. Of some 210,000 clones listed, around 80% are singletons. With 1 base removed from V and 0 bases from J, the gap between germline ends came to 10 bases. The CDR3 is 16 residues long. Germline assignment: CDR1 SGHVS and CDR2 FQNEAQ. This receptor was identified in a man aged 45-60 years with active or convalescent COVID-19. This chain uses TRBV7-8 with TRBJ1-3; weak D call: TRBD1 (6 bases). Sequencing was performed on peripheral blood. The CDR3 DNA reads as TGTGCCAGCAGCTTAGGGACAGCAGCCTCTGGAAACACCATATATTTT. Protein product: CASSLGTAASGNTIYF.